The 25 T cell receptor beta chains below were found in one sample sequenced in a study of T cell clones after liver transplantation. Data came from immunoSEQ multiplex PCR; TCRdb stores just in-frame clones and leaves some out. The repertoire holds 98,000 or so clones, approximately 85% seen once, with approximately 0.93% in the top ten. The material was CD4+ T cells from blood, obtained before liver transplant. These receptors came from a human donor who received a liver transplant.

V usage is TRBV4-3 and J usage is TRBJ2-1; D is ambiguous. CDR1 is LGHNA and CDR2 is YSLEER in the germline V gene. The V gene lost 3 bases and the J gene lost 0 bases, with 9 bases spanning the gap. CDR3 length equals 15 residues. CDR3 coding DNA: TGCGCCAGCAGCCAGACTCTTCCCTCCTACAATGAGCAGTTCTTC. Its translation: CASSQTLPSYNEQFF.

The CDR3 is CASSSLRLAGSYEQYF. CDR3 sequence (DNA): TGTGCCAGCAGTTCCCTCCGACTAGCGGGGAGCTACGAGCAGTACTTC. The chain is built from TRBV27 and TRBJ2-7; 11 nucleotides line up with TRBD2. The germline gives CDR1 MNHEY, CDR2 SMNVEV (reference sequence). The CDR3 is 16 residues long. V lost 4 bases to trimming and J lost 3 bases; unmatched junction nucleotides: 8.

The chain carries TRBV2 and TRBJ2-7, with D uncertain. V dropped 6 bases and J dropped 0 bases, with 6 bases sitting between them. Germline V gene sequence: CDR1 SNHLY, CDR2 FYNNEI. The CDR3 is 12 amino acids. The CDR3 loop is CASRSSSYEQYF. The DNA for the CDR3 is TGTGCCAGCAGGAGTAGCTCCTACGAGCAGTACTTC.

The CDR3 nucleotides are TGTGCCAGCAGTTCCTCGGACAGGGATTATCAGCCCCAGCATTTT. As protein: CASSSSDRDYQPQHF. This rearrangement joins TRBV28 to TRBJ1-5; 8 bases line up with TRBD1. The length of the CDR3 is 15 residues. CDR1 is MDHEN and CDR2 is SYDVKM in the germline V gene. J gave up 5 bases and V 4 bases, and 7 bases lay outside the gene matches.

The chain employs TRBV5-1 and TRBJ2-3, with D unresolved. The CDR3 totals 14 residues. The V end lost 0 bases, the J end lost 0 bases, and 5 bases lay between the germline ends. Germline values: CDR1 SGHRS, CDR2 YFSETQ. In DNA form, the CDR3 reads TGCGCCAGCAGCTTGGGGGGAAGCACAGATACGCAGTATTTT. It codes for CASSLGGSTDTQYF.

V usage is TRBV9 and J usage is TRBJ2-7; 9 bases are shared with TRBD1. The CDR3 sequence is 14 residues long. With V trimmed by 4 bases and J by 5 bases, 7 bases remained unmatched. CDR1 and CDR2 from the germline V gene are SGDLS and YYNGEE. In nucleotides, the CDR3 is TGTGCCAGCAGCACGACGGACAGGGGTCACGAGCAGTACTTC. This codes for CASSTTDRGHEQYF.

The rearrangement joins TRBV18 to TRBJ2-7; either TRBD1 or TRBD2 may fit D (5 bases each). Germline V gene data show CDR1 as KGHSH and CDR2 as LQKENI. This CDR3 is built from 16 residues. The V end lost 3 bases, the J end lost 3 bases, and 18 bases lay between the germline ends. The CDR3 region is CASSPRPGTTNYEQYF. CDR3 nucleotides: TGTGCCAGCTCACCCCGACCCGGGACCACAAACTACGAGCAGTACTTC.

This chain joins TRBV12-5 and TRBJ1-4; D is ambiguous. CDR3 length: 18 residues. The ends were cut back, 0 bases at V and 5 bases at J, with 19 bases in the middle. The germline gives CDR1 LGHNT, CDR2 FRNRAP. The CDR3 DNA is TGTGCTAGTGGTTTGGTGACCTTACGCGGGCCAGAAAATGAAAAACTGTTTTTT. Translation: CASGLVTLRGPENEKLFF.

The chain uses TRBV5-6 and TRBJ1-2, with D hard to call. The germline V gene has CDR1 SGHDT and CDR2 YYEEEE. The CDR3 is 15 amino acids. With 4 bases removed from V and 0 bases from J, the gap between germline ends came to 13 bases. The CDR3 protein is CASSPPGQTNYGYTF. CDR3 nucleotides: TGTGCCAGCAGCCCTCCTGGCCAGACTAACTATGGCTACACCTTC.

This clone was seen once. The rearrangement links TRBV2 to TRBJ1-2; no definite D call. The CDR3 runs to 13 residues. With 6 bases removed from V and 3 bases from J, the gap between germline ends came to 11 bases. CDR1 is SNHLY and CDR2 is FYNNEI in the germline V gene. CDR3 sequence (DNA): TGTGCCAGCAGGTCGGTAGCGTACTATGGCTACACCTTC. Translating it yields CASRSVAYYGYTF. Together with reference TRBV2 and TRBJ1-2, the CDR3 gives the full variable domain: EPEVTQTPSHQVTQMGQEVILRCVPISNHLYFYWYRQILGQKVEFLVSFYNNEISEKSEIFDDQFSVERPDGSNFTLKIRSTKLEDSAMYFCASRSVAYYGYTFGSGTRLTVV.

J is TRBJ1-2 and V is TRBV7-2, with D unclear. Germline assignment: CDR1 SGHTA and CDR2 FQGNSA. Trimming left V 1 base short and J 8 bases short, with 8 bases between. The CDR3 contains 12 residues. The chain's CDR3 is CASSLVRTGYTF. CDR3 nucleotides: TGTGCCAGCAGCTTAGTCCGCACAGGCTACACCTTC.

V and J are TRBV10-3 and TRBJ1-6; D remains ambiguous. Germline V gene lookup returns CDR1 ENHRY and CDR2 SYGVKD. Trimming stripped 0 bases from V and 9 bases from J, with 12 bases between. CDR3 length: 15 residues. CDR3 bases: TGTGCCATCAGTGAGTCTGTCTTGGGTATTTCACCCCTCCACTTT. It yields the protein CAISESVLGISPLHF.

The chain uses TRBV19 and TRBJ1-2; TRBD1 aligns across 7 bases. The CDR3 runs to 14 residues. CDR1 is LNHDA and CDR2 is SQIVND in the germline V gene (reference sequence). Trimming at V came to 2 bases and at J to 4 bases, leaving 4 bases not matched to a gene. CDR3 loop: CASSITGEGYGYTF. CDR3 sequence (DNA): TGTGCCAGTAGTATAACAGGGGAAGGCTATGGCTACACCTTC.

V and J are TRBV5-1 and TRBJ1-4; no reliable D call. The V gene's germline CDR1 is SGHRS and CDR2 YFSETQ. The CDR3 has 15 residues. V lost 5 bases to trimming and J lost 1 base, with 12 bases between them. The CDR3 DNA reads as TGCGCCAGCAGGCGTGCCGGGATAACTAATGAAAAACTGTTTTTT. This sequence encodes CASRRAGITNEKLFF. Full variable domain (rest looked up from reference TRBV5-1 and TRBJ1-4): KAGVTQTPRYLIKTRGQQVTLSCSPISGHRSVSWYQQTPGQGLQFLFEYFSETQRNKGNFPGRFSGRQFSNSRSEMNVSTLELGDSALYLCASRRAGITNEKLFFGSGTQLSVL.

V is TRBV28 and J is TRBJ2-1; unclear D gene. This CDR3 spans 14 amino acids. The V gene's germline CDR1 is MDHEN and CDR2 SYDVKM. V gave up 6 bases and J gave up 6 bases, with 15 bases separating them. The DNA of the CDR3 is TGTGCCAGCAGGGGCGACCAAACCCTCAATGAGCAGTTCTTC. Amino acids: CASRGDQTLNEQFF.

The V gene is TRBV4-1, the J gene TRBJ1-1; 9 positions agree with TRBD1. V shed 4 bases and J 6 bases; nucleotides not matched to a gene: 6. This CDR3 comprises 14 residues. Germline V gene data show CDR1 as MGHRA and CDR2 as YSYEKL. The CDR3 DNA is TGCGCCAGCAGCCGACGACAGGGGGAGGCTGAAGCTTTCTTT. Residues: CASSRRQGEAEAFF.

This clone has only one observation. V and J are TRBV19 and TRBJ1-4, with 7 bases matching TRBD1. This CDR3 has 16 amino acids. Germline trimming cut 3 bases from V and 5 bases from J; bases unmatched to any gene: 9. Germline assignment: CDR1 LNHDA and CDR2 SQIVND (reference sequence). This chain's CDR3 is CASSIGGQVLNEKLFF. CDR3 in DNA: TGTGCCAGTAGTATCGGTGGACAGGTTCTCAATGAAAAACTGTTTTTT.

The chain uses TRBV2 and TRBJ2-5; unclear D gene. The V gene lost 8 bases and the J gene lost 2 bases, with 12 bases spanning the gap. This CDR3 has 13 residues. CDR1 and CDR2 (germline): SNHLY, FYNNEI. CDR3 residues: CASHPGSQETQYF. As DNA, the CDR3 is TGTGCCAGCCATCCAGGCTCTCAAGAGACCCAGTACTTC.

The table lists this clone with a count of one. This chain connects TRBV27 to TRBJ2-7; 8 positions match TRBD2. V lost 5 bases, J lost 3 bases, and 6 bases stayed unmatched. The germline gives CDR1 MNHEY, CDR2 SMNVEV (reference sequence). CDR3 size: 14 residues. In DNA, the CDR3 is TGTGCCAGCAGTCGAAGCGGGGGCCTCTACGAGCAGTACTTC. It specifies CASSRSGGLYEQYF.

The rearrangement joins TRBV18 to TRBJ2-5; 8 nucleotides match TRBD2. The J segment lost 5 bases and the V segment lost 3 bases, leaving 11 bases of the junction unmatched. The CDR3 consists of 16 residues. Germline loops: CDR1 KGHSH, CDR2 LQKENI. As DNA, the CDR3 is TGTGCCAGCTCACCCCCCGTGGGTAGCGGGGTTGAGACCCAGTACTTC. Amino acids: CASSPPVGSGVETQYF.

V and J are TRBV7-2 and TRBJ2-3; TRBD1 is a possible D gene (7 bases). Trimming cost V 6 bases and J 4 bases, with 11 bases left between them. Germline-derived CDR1 and CDR2 are SGHTA and FQGNSA. This CDR3 has 13 amino acids. CDR3 residues: CASRPGGSDTQYF. CDR3 sequence (DNA): TGTGCCAGCAGACCAGGGGGGTCAGATACGCAGTATTTT.

V gene TRBV29-1 combines with J gene TRBJ1-2, with D perhaps matching TRBD1 (5 bases). V was shortened by 7 bases and J by 8 bases, with 17 bases between the two germline ends. CDR3 size: 12 residues. Looked up from germline, CDR1 is SQVTM and CDR2 is ANQGSEA. The CDR3 DNA is TGCAGCGCCGGCACTGGGGGGAAAGGCTACACCTTC. Encoded protein: CSAGTGGKGYTF.

The rearrangement uses TRBV4-1 and TRBJ2-3; the D is unclear. Germline V CDR1 and CDR2: MGHRA, YSYEKL. Trimming stripped 1 base from V and 2 bases from J, with 13 bases between. CDR3 size: 16 residues. Here the CDR3 DNA reads TGCGCCAGCAGCCAAGGATTGGGCAAGGACACAGATACGCAGTATTTT. This encodes CASSQGLGKDTDTQYF.

This chain uses TRBV4-1 with TRBJ1-1; D is unresolved. The CDR3 has 13 amino acids. Germline CDR1 reads MGHRA; CDR2 reads YSYEKL. Trimming took 4 bases from V and 10 from J, leaving 16 bases between them. The CDR3 DNA reads TGCGCCAGCAGCCCACTACCCGGGAGTCGAGCTTTCTTT. Residues: CASSPLPGSRAFF.

This chain connects TRBV5-6 to TRBJ1-3; D is unresolved. The CDR3 extends over 15 amino acids. V was shortened by 4 bases and J by 0 bases, with 11 bases between the two germline ends. CDR1 and CDR2 (germline): SGHDT, YYEEEE. CDR3 in amino acids: CASSDGRVSGNTIYF. CDR3 DNA sequence: TGTGCCAGCAGCGATGGCAGAGTCTCTGGAAACACCATATATTTT.